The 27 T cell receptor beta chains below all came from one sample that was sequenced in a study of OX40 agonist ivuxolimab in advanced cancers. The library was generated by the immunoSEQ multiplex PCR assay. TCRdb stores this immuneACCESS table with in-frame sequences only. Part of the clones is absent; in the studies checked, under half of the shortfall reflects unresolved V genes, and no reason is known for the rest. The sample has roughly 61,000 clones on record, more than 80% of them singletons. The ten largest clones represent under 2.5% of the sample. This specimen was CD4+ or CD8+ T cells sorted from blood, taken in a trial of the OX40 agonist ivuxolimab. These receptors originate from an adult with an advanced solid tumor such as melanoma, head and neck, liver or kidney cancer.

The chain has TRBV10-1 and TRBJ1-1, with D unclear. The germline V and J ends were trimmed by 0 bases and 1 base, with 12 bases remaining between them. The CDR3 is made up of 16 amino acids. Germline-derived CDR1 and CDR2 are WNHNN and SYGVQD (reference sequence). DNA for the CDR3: TGCGCCAGCAGTGAGTCACCGTTGGGGTCGAACACTGAAGCTTTCTTT. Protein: CASSESPLGSNTEAFF.

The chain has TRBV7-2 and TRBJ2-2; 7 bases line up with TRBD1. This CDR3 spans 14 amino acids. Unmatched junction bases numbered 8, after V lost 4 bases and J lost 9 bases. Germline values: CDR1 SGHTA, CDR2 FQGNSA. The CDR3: CASSSTGNGRELFF. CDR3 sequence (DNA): TGTGCCAGCAGCTCGACAGGGAATGGACGGGAGCTGTTTTTT.

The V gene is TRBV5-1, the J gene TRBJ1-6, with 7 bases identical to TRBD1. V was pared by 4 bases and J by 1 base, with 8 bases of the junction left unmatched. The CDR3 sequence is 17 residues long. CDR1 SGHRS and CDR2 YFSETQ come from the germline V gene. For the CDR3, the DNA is TGCGCCAGCAGCGGACAGGTCGCCAGTTCCTATAATTCACCCCTCCACTTT. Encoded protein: CASSGQVASSYNSPLHF. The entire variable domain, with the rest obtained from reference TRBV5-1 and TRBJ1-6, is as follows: KAGVTQTPRYLIKTRGQQVTLSCSPISGHRSVSWYQQTPGQGLQFLFEYFSETQRNKGNFPGRFSGRQFSNSRSEMNVSTLELGDSALYLCASSGQVASSYNSPLHFGNGTRLTVT.

The CDR3 loop is CASSSSFSPGQETQYF. The CDR3 DNA sequence: TGTGCCAGCAGTTCCAGCTTTTCCCCAGGCCAAGAGACCCAGTACTTC. The rearrangement joins TRBV6-6 to TRBJ2-5; D unclear. This CDR3 comprises 16 residues. The germline gives CDR1 MNHNY, CDR2 SVGAGI (reference sequence). Deletions cut 4 bases from V and 1 base from J, with 16 bases between.

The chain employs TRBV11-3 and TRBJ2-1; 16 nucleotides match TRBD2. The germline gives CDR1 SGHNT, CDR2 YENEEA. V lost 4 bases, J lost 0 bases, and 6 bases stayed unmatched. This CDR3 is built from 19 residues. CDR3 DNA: TGTGCCAGCAGCTCGGGACTAGCGGGAGGGATTAGCTCCTACAATGAGCAGTTCTTC. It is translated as CASSSGLAGGISSYNEQFF.

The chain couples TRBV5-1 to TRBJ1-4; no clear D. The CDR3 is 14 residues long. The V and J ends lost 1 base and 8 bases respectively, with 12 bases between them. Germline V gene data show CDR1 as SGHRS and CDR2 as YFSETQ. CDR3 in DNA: TGCGCCAGCAGCTTGCCGAGGGAGTGGGAAAAACTGTTTTTT. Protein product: CASSLPREWEKLFF. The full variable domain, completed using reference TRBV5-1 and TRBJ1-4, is KAGVTQTPRYLIKTRGQQVTLSCSPISGHRSVSWYQQTPGQGLQFLFEYFSETQRNKGNFPGRFSGRQFSNSRSEMNVSTLELGDSALYLCASSLPREWEKLFFGSGTQLSVL.

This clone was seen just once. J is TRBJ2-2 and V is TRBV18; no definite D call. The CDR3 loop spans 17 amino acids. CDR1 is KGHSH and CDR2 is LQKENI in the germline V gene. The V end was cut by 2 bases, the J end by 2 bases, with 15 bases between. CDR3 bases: TGTGCCAGCTCACCATTCCCCTTGGCCGTAAACACCGGGGAGCTGTTTTTT. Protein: CASSPFPLAVNTGELFF.

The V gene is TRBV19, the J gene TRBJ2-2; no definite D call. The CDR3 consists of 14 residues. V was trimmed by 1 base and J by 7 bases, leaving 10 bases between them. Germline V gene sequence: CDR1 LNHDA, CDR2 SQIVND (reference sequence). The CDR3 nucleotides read TGTGCCAGTAGTATAGGAAGGGTAGTCGGGGAGCTGTTTTTT. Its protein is CASSIGRVVGELFF.

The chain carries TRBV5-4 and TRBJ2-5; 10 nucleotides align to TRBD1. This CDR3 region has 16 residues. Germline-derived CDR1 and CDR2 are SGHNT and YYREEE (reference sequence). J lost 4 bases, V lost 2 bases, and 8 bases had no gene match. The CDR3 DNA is TGTGCCAGCAGCTTACCCCGGGACAGGGGTGGAGAGACCCAGTACTTC. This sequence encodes CASSLPRDRGGETQYF.

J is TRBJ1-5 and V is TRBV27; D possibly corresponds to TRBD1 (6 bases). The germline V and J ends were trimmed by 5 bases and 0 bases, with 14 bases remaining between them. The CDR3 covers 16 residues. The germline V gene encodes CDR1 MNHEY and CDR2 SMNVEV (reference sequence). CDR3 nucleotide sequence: TGTGCCAGCAGTACTTCCCCACAGGGTAGCAATCAGCCCCAGCATTTT. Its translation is CASSTSPQGSNQPQHF.

CDR3 loop: CAISESRGMVSGNTIYF. DNA for the CDR3: TGTGCCATCAGTGAGTCGAGGGGAATGGTGTCTGGAAACACCATATATTTT. The chain links TRBV10-3 to TRBJ1-3; the D gene is possibly TRBD1 (5 bases). From germline, CDR1 is ENHRY and CDR2 SYGVKD. This CDR3 contains 17 residues. Deletions cut 0 bases from V and 1 base from J, with 13 bases between.

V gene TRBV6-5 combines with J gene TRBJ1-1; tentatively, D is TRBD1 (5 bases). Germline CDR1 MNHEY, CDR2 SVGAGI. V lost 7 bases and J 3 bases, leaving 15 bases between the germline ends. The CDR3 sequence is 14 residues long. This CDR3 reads CASNPRRGDTEAFF. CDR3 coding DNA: TGTGCCAGCAACCCAAGGAGGGGAGACACTGAAGCTTTCTTT.

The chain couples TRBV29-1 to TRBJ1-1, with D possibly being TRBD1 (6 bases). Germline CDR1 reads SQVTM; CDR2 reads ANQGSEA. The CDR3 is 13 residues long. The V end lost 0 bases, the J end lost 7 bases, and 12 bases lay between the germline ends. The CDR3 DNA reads TGCAGCGTTGAAGAGTCAGGGGCGGTTGAAGCTTTCTTT. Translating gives CSVEESGAVEAFF.

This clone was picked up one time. The CDR3 region has the DNA TGTGCCAGCAGTACCGGGACAGGAATCTACAATGAGCAGTTCTTC. It yields the protein CASSTGTGIYNEQFF. The chain joins TRBV28 to TRBJ2-1; TRBD1 aligns across 8 bases. The J segment lost 3 bases and the V segment lost 5 bases, leaving 6 bases of the junction unmatched. From germline, CDR1 is MDHEN and CDR2 SYDVKM. The CDR3 covers 15 residues.

CDR3 sequence (DNA): TGTGCCAGCAGCTTAGGAAGAAGCTCTGGAAACACCATATATTTT. It is translated as CASSLGRSSGNTIYF. This chain uses TRBV7-2 with TRBJ1-3; D gene ambiguous. The CDR3 covers 15 residues. Germline V gives CDR1 SGHTA, CDR2 FQGNSA. With 1 base removed from V and 0 bases from J, the gap between germline ends came to 7 bases. Full variable domain (rest looked up from reference TRBV7-2 and TRBJ1-3): GAGVSQSPSNKVTEKGKDVELRCDPISGHTALYWYRQSLGQGLEFLIYFQGNSAPDKSGLPSDRFSAERTGGSVSTLTIQRTQQEDSAVYLCASSLGRSSGNTIYFGEGSWLTVV.

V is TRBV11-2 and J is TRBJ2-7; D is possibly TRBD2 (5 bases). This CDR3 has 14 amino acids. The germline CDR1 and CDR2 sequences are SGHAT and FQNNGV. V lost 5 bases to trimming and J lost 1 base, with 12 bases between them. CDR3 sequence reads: CASSLHRGSYEQYF. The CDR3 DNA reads TGTGCCAGCAGCCTCCATCGGGGTTCCTACGAGCAGTACTTC. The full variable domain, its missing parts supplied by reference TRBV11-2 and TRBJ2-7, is EAGVAQSPRYKIIEKRQSVAFWCNPISGHATLYWYQQILGQGPKLLIQFQNNGVVDDSQLPKDRFSAERLKGVDSTLKIQPAKLEDSAVYLCASSLHRGSYEQYFGPGTRLTVT.

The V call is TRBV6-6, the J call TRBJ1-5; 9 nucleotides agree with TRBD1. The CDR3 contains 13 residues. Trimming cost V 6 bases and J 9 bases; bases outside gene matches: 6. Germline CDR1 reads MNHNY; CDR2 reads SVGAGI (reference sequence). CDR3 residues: CASSRQGGWPQHF. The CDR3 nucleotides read TGTGCCAGCAGCAGACAGGGGGGTTGGCCCCAGCATTTT.

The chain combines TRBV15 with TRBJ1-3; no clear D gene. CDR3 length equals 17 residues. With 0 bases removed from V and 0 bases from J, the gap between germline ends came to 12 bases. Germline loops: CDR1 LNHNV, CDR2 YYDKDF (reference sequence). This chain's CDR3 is CATSRDSGAGSGNTIYF. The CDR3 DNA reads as TGTGCCACCAGCAGAGATAGTGGCGCCGGCTCTGGAAACACCATATATTTT. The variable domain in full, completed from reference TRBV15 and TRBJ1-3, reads DAMVIQNPRYQVTQFGKPVTLSCSQTLNHNVMYWYQQKSSQAPKLLFHYYDKDFNNEADTPDNFQSRRPNTSFCFLDIRSPGLGDTAMYLCATSRDSGAGSGNTIYFGEGSWLTVV.

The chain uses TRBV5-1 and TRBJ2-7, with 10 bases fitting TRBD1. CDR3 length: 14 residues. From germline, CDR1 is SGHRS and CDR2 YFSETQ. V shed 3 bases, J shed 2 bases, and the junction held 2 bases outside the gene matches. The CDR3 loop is CASSSDRGAYEQYF. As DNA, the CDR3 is TGCGCCAGCAGCTCGGACAGGGGGGCCTACGAGCAGTACTTC.

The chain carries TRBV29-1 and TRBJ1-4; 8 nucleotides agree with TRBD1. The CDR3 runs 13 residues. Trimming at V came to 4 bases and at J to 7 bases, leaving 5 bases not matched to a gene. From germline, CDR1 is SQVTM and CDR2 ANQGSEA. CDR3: CSVGGQVGEKLFF. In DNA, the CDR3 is TGCAGCGTTGGGGGACAGGTTGGTGAAAAACTGTTTTTT.

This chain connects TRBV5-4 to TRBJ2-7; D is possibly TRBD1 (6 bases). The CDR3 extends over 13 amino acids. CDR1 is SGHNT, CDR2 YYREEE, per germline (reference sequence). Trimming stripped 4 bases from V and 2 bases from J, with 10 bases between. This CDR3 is CASSLQGTYEQYF. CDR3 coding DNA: TGTGCCAGCAGCCTACAGGGTACCTACGAGCAGTACTTC.

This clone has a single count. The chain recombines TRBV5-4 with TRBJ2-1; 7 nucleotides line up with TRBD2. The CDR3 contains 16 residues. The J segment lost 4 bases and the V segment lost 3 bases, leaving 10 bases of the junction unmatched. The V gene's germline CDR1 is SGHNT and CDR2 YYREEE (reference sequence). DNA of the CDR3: TGTGCCAGCAGCTCGGAGGGAGAGCGGGGTTACAATGAGCAGTTCTTC. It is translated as CASSSEGERGYNEQFF.

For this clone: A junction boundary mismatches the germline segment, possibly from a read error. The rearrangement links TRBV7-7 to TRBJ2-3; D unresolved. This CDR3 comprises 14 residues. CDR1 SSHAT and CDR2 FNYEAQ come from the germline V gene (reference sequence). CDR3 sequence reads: CASSLSGVTDTQYF. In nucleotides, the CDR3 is TGTGCTAGCAGCTTATCGGGCGTCACAGATACGCAGTATTTT.

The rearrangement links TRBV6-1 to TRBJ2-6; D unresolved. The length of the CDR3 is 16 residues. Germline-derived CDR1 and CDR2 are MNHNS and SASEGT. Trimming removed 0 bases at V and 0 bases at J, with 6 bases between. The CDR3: CASSEAGNSGANVLTF. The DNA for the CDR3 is TGTGCCAGCAGTGAAGCAGGTAACTCTGGGGCCAACGTCCTGACTTTC.

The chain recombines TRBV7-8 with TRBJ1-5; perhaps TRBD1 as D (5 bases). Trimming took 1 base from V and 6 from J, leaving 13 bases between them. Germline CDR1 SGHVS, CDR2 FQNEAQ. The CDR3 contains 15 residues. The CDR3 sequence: CASSLVSGAGQPQHF. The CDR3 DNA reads TGTGCCAGCAGCTTAGTTTCTGGGGCGGGTCAGCCCCAGCATTTT.

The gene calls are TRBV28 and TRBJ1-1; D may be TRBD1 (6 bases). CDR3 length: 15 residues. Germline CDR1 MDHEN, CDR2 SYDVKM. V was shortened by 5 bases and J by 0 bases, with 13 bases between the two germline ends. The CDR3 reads CASSPGQILNTEAFF. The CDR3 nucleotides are TGTGCCAGCAGTCCTGGACAGATTTTGAACACTGAAGCTTTCTTT.

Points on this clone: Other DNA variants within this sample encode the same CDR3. The CDR3 DNA is TGCGCCAGCAGCTTGGGGTACGAGCAGTACTTC. Translation: CASSLGYEQYF. The chain carries TRBV5-1 and TRBJ2-7; D uncertain. The germline gives CDR1 SGHRS, CDR2 YFSETQ. V lost 0 bases to trimming and J lost 4 bases, with 2 bases between them. This CDR3 has 11 residues. Variable domain in full (rest from reference TRBV5-1 and TRBJ2-7): KAGVTQTPRYLIKTRGQQVTLSCSPISGHRSVSWYQQTPGQGLQFLFEYFSETQRNKGNFPGRFSGRQFSNSRSEMNVSTLELGDSALYLCASSLGYEQYFGPGTRLTVT.